This T cell receptor beta chain was retrieved from a study of T cell changes during pregnancy in multiple sclerosis. Assay: immunoSEQ multiplex PCR; the TCRdb copy retains only in-frame clones and omits some. Here the sample spans approximately 100,000 clones, 85% to 95% being singletons. With 3 bases removed from V and 6 bases from J, the gap between germline ends came to 15 bases. This CDR3 has 14 residues. CDR1 and CDR2 from the germline V gene are SGDLS and YYNGEE. The chain is built from TRBV9 and TRBJ1-1; D is unresolved. This receptor was identified in a female donor with multiple sclerosis, enrolled in a pregnancy study. Here the sequenced sample was peripheral blood, taken in the second trimester of pregnancy. The CDR3 region has the DNA TGTGCCAGCAGCGCCCTTCAAGAGAGGTCTGAAGCTTTCTTT. Its translation is CASSALQERSEAFF.